What follows are 14 T cell receptor beta chains derived from one specimen sequenced in a study of T-cell reconstitution after alpha-beta-depleted transplantation in children. Preparation of the TCRbeta library involved a method that used unique molecular identifiers. TCRdb reprocessed the PCR reads with MiXCR, giving one entry per CDR3 protein. The table has hundreds of thousands of distinct CDR3 sequences, more than 8% seen once. Source: PBMCs from the stem cell graft donor, taken from the stem cell graft. The receptor source for this set is a human donor who donated a stem cell graft to a child with SCID.

To note about this clonotype: A junction boundary mismatches the germline segment, possibly from a read error. V and J are TRBV25-1 and TRBJ2-7; 7 bases fit TRBD2. CDR1 and CDR2 (germline): MGHDK, SYGVNS. The CDR3 spans 15 residues. The CDR3 loop is CVSSEWGGPSYEQYF. The CDR3 nucleotides read TGTGTCAGCAGTGAATGGGGAGGGCCCTCCTACGAGCAGTACTTC.

This clonotype turned up a few times. The chain recombines TRBV29-1 with TRBJ1-2; D gene unclear. The V end was cut by 2 bases, the J end by 4 bases, with 11 bases between. The CDR3 runs to 13 residues. From germline, CDR1 is SQVTM and CDR2 ANQGSEA. The CDR3 is CSVETAQGYGYTF. CDR3 bases: TGCAGCGTTGAAACAGCCCAAGGCTATGGCTACACCTTC.

A word on this clonotype: Its ends do not fully match the called genes, so a read error is possible. The chain employs TRBV7-8 and TRBJ1-1; tentatively, D is TRBD1 (5 bases). From germline, CDR1 is SGHVS and CDR2 FQNEAQ. This CDR3 comprises 14 residues. DNA of the CDR3: TGTGCCAGCAGCCTCCTGGGGGGGAACACTGAAGCTCTCTTT. This codes for CASSLLGGNTEALF.

This clonotype occurred many times. The DNA of the CDR3 is TGTGCCACCACAGGGGGAATTTACGAGCAGTACTTC. It specifies CATTGGIYEQYF. The J gene is TRBJ2-7, the V gene TRBV10-3, with TRBD1 matching 8 bases. Germline V lookup: CDR1 ENHRY, CDR2 SYGVKD. The CDR3 has 12 amino acids. The V gene end was trimmed by 10 bases and the J gene end by 4 bases; junction bases not matched to a gene: 6.

This clonotype was seen only a few times. V gene TRBV6-5 combines with J gene TRBJ2-7, with 8 bases fitting TRBD2. This CDR3 comprises 14 residues. The trim removed 7 bases at V and 2 bases at J, leaving 7 bases unmatched. Looked up from germline, CDR1 is MNHEY and CDR2 is SVGAGI. The CDR3 region is CASTSAGVTYEQYF. DNA of the CDR3: TGTGCCAGCACTTCAGCGGGGGTCACCTACGAGCAGTACTTC.

The V gene is TRBV6-1, the J gene TRBJ2-7; TRBD1 is a possible D gene (6 bases). V lost 1 base and J lost 1, with 8 bases in between. The CDR3 totals 14 residues. Germline CDR1 MNHNS, CDR2 SASEGT. For the CDR3, the DNA is TGTGCCAGCAGTGAAGGACAGGTGTCCTACGAGCAGTACTTC. Protein: CASSEGQVSYEQYF.

This clonotype was detected a few times. The chain has TRBV27 and TRBJ2-1; 11 bases align to TRBD2. Per the germline V gene, CDR1 is MNHEY and CDR2 is SMNVEV (reference sequence). This CDR3 has 15 amino acids. V lost 5 bases, J lost 4 bases, and 4 bases stayed unmatched. The CDR3 DNA reads TGTGCCAGCAGTATAACTAGCGGGGGATACAATGAGCAGTTCTTC. Translating it yields CASSITSGGYNEQFF.

This clonotype turned up a few times. V is TRBV7-2 and J is TRBJ2-1, with TRBD2 matching over 9 bases. The CDR3 is made up of 16 amino acids. V trimming: 7 bases; J trimming: 8 bases; junction bases outside the gene matches: 15. Looked up from germline, CDR1 is SGHTA and CDR2 is FQGNSA. The CDR3 here is CASTIGGAGGRDEQFF. The CDR3, as DNA: TGTGCCAGCACCATTGGGGGAGCGGGGGGCCGGGATGAGCAGTTCTTC. Supplemented by reference TRBV7-2 and TRBJ2-1, the full variable domain reads GAGVSQSPSNKVTEKGKDVELRCDPISGHTALYWYRQSLGQGLEFLIYFQGNSAPDKSGLPSDRFSAERTGGSVSTLTIQRTQQEDSAVYLCASTIGGAGGRDEQFFGPGTRLTVL.

This CDR3 is CASSVATATNEQFF. CDR3 sequence (DNA): TGTGCCAGCAGCGTAGCGACAGCGACGAATGAGCAGTTCTTC. The chain employs TRBV9 and TRBJ2-1; TRBD1 is a possible D gene (5 bases). Per germline, CDR1 SGDLS and CDR2 YYNGEE. Trimming cost V 0 bases and J 7 bases, with 11 bases left between them. The CDR3 sequence is 14 residues long.

This clonotype was counted ten times or more. The gene calls are TRBV5-6 and TRBJ1-1, with D possibly being TRBD1 (6 bases). Germline V gives CDR1 SGHDT, CDR2 YYEEEE. The CDR3 is 13 amino acids. V was pared by 0 bases and J by 10 bases, with 13 bases between. Here the CDR3 DNA reads TGTGCCAGCAGCTTGGAGGGGGTGTTGGTAGCTTTCTTT. Translating gives CASSLEGVLVAFF.

The V call is TRBV6-5, the J call TRBJ2-1, with D hard to call. Per germline, CDR1 MNHEY and CDR2 SVGAGI. Trimming shortened V by 2 bases and J by 4 bases, and 15 bases separated the two germline ends. This CDR3 region has 16 residues. The DNA for the CDR3 is TGTGCCAGCAGTTACAGGCCGCAGGCCCCTTACAATGAGCAGTTCTTC. Amino acids: CASSYRPQAPYNEQFF.

This clonotype showed up just a few times. CDR3 DNA: TGTGCCACCAGCAGAGATGGGACAATACCGGCCGGGGAGCTGTTTTTT. It specifies CATSRDGTIPAGELFF. The rearrangement uses TRBV15 and TRBJ2-2, with a tentative D call TRBD1 (6 bases). This CDR3 spans 16 amino acids. Trimming cost V 0 bases and J 6 bases, with 14 bases left between them. Germline assignment: CDR1 LNHNV and CDR2 YYDKDF (reference sequence).

V is TRBV5-6 and J is TRBJ2-2; the D gene is possibly TRBD2 (5 bases). The CDR3 is made up of 14 amino acids. Looked up from germline, CDR1 is SGHDT and CDR2 is YYEEEE. Trimming removed 4 bases from V and 4 bases from J, with 11 bases in between. The CDR3, as DNA: TGTGCCAGCAGCATCGGACTCGGCACCGGGGAGCTGTTTTTT. Translated, it gives CASSIGLGTGELFF.

This clonotype was counted only a few times. This sequence joins TRBV3-1 and TRBJ2-5, with TRBD1 as a possible D gene (6 bases). The CDR3 is 14 amino acids. The V end was cut by 3 bases, the J end by 0 bases, with 8 bases between. The germline V gene encodes CDR1 LGHDT and CDR2 YNNKEL (reference sequence). CDR3 protein: CASSHGQNQETQYF. The CDR3 DNA reads as TGTGCCAGCAGCCACGGACAGAACCAAGAGACCCAGTACTTC.